The sequence of this T cell receptor (beta chain) was determined in a study of CD8 T cells in ankylosing spondylitis. General study results and limits: A motif of fewer than ten highly homologous TCR beta variants was seen as apparently characteristic of ankylosing spondylitis blood.

TCRdb independently ran MiXCR on the 5' RACE reads; one entry per CDR3 protein. The repertoire holds about 800,000 distinct CDR3 sequences, about an eighth seen once, with roughly 0.51% in the top ten. The table lists this clonotype with a few counts. The antigen is unknown. The clonotype originates from a male donor with ankylosing spondylitis. Sequences were obtained from blood, either unsorted or a sorted T cell fraction (not recorded which).

CDR3 nucleotide sequence: TGTGCCAGCAGCTCCGCGCGCCGACTAGCGGGAAAAAGGAATGAGCAGTTCTTC. Protein: CASSSARRLAGKRNEQFF. The chain couples TRBV7-8 to TRBJ2-1, with TRBD2 matching over 11 bases. The CDR3 runs to 18 residues. J was trimmed by 7 bases and V by 4 bases; bases with no gene match: 15. CDR1 SGHVS and CDR2 FQNEAQ come from the germline V gene.